These 21 T cell receptor beta chains share one sample of origin, sequenced in a study of blood T cell repertoires in COVID-19 (dated by TCRdb to between 2020 and 2021). Library generation was performed with the immunoSEQ multiplex PCR assay. TCRdb's version of the immuneACCESS table is confined to in-frame rearrangements and falls short of the full clone set. An unresolved V gene accounts for under half of the shortfall where checked; the remainder is of unknown origin. Present in this sample are roughly 190,000 clones, about 80% of which were seen just once. The ten largest make up approximately 6.9% of the sample. Sequencing used peripheral blood. These receptors were collected from a man aged 55 to 70 with acute or convalescent COVID-19.

In its sample, this clone was seen once. The V call is TRBV27, the J call TRBJ2-1; tentative D call: TRBD1 (6 bases). This CDR3 contains 16 residues. V was pared by 5 bases and J by 8 bases, with 22 bases between. CDR1 is MNHEY, CDR2 SMNVEV, per germline (reference sequence). The CDR3 DNA is TGTGCCAGCAGTCCCCTTCTGGCGGGCGCAGGGGATGAGCAGTTCTTC. The encoded protein is CASSPLLAGAGDEQFF.

The chain has TRBV21-1 and TRBJ2-1; the D call in the table, TRBD2, was not verified against the DNA. TRBV21-1 is designated a pseudogene. This CDR3 is 20 amino acids long. CDR3 sequence (DNA): TGTGCCAGCAGCAATGTATCGACTAGCGGGAGTGGGAGCTCCTACAATGAGCAGTTCTTC. It yields the protein CASSNVSTSGSGSSYNEQFF.

The rearrangement joins TRBV6-6 to TRBJ1-4; 9 nucleotides match TRBD1. Trimming at V came to 5 bases and at J to 10 bases, leaving 5 bases not matched to a gene. Germline CDR1 reads MNHNY; CDR2 reads SVGAGI (reference sequence). CDR3 size: 13 residues. CDR3 in DNA: TGTGCCAGCAGTCAGGGACAGGGAAGAAAACTGTTTTTT. It encodes CASSQGQGRKLFF.

V usage is TRBV24-1 and J usage is TRBJ2-3; 8 bases align to TRBD2. The CDR3 sequence is 15 residues long. Unmatched junction bases numbered 4, after V lost 4 bases and J lost 2 bases. Germline V gene sequence: CDR1 KGHDR, CDR2 SFDVKD. CDR3 loop: CATSDPRGATDTQYF. The CDR3 bases are TGTGCCACCAGTGACCCGCGGGGGGCCACAGATACGCAGTATTTT.

This clone is a singleton in its sample. V gene TRBV6-2 or TRBV6-3 combines with J gene TRBJ2-7; maybe TRBD2 (6 bases). CDR3 length: 14 residues. Trimming removed 4 bases at V and 6 bases at J, with 16 bases between. CDR1 is MNHEY, CDR2 SVGEGT, per germline. In DNA, the CDR3 is TGTGCCAGCAGTTCATGGACTGACGGGGGCGAGCAGTACTTC. Translating it yields CASSSWTDGGEQYF.

The rearrangement links TRBV12-3 or TRBV12-4 to TRBJ1-2; D perhaps matches TRBD1 (5 bases). The CDR3 has 13 amino acids. V was pared by 3 bases and J by 4 bases, with 9 bases between. The CDR3 spells CASSFRVGYGYTF. In nucleotides, the CDR3 is TGTGCCAGCAGTTTCAGGGTGGGCTATGGCTACACCTTC.

V and J are TRBV7-9 and TRBJ2-1; TRBD1 matches at 8 bases. Germline trimming cut 3 bases from V and 0 bases from J; bases unmatched to any gene: 7. The CDR3 consists of 17 residues. Germline V gene lookup returns CDR1 SEHNR and CDR2 FQNEAQ (reference sequence). The CDR3 sequence: CASSFGTGTFSYNEQFF. For the CDR3, the DNA is TGTGCCAGCAGCTTCGGGACAGGCACTTTCTCCTACAATGAGCAGTTCTTC.

The gene calls are TRBV2 and TRBJ2-7; a possible D gene is TRBD2 (7 bases). The CDR3 loop spans 15 amino acids. Trimming took 5 bases from V and 1 from J, leaving 15 bases between them. Germline assignment: CDR1 SNHLY and CDR2 FYNNEI. The CDR3 DNA follows: TGTGCCAGCAGTCCTCTGGCGGGGGCTTCCTACGAGCAGTACTTC. This sequence encodes CASSPLAGASYEQYF.

CDR3 DNA: TGTGCCAGCAGCAGGGCGATAGCGGGAGCCGGGGATACGCAGTATTTT. Its translation is CASSRAIAGAGDTQYF. The J gene is TRBJ2-3, the V gene TRBV11-2; 9 nucleotides line up with TRBD2. Trimming removed 5 bases from V and 6 bases from J; junction bases left unmatched: 12. This CDR3 region has 16 residues. CDR1 is SGHAT, CDR2 FQNNGV, per germline.

The rearrangement uses TRBV27 and TRBJ1-2, with a weak D call TRBD1 (6 bases). The CDR3 is 12 amino acids. Trimming took 5 bases from V and 7 from J, leaving 11 bases between them. Germline V lookup: CDR1 MNHEY, CDR2 SMNVEV (reference sequence). The CDR3 sequence is CASSARGFGYTF. As DNA, the CDR3 is TGTGCCAGCAGTGCTAGGGGGTTTGGCTACACCTTC.

V and J are TRBV6-6 and TRBJ2-7, with 7 bases fitting TRBD2. This CDR3 comprises 15 residues. J was trimmed by 2 bases and V by 6 bases; bases with no gene match: 10. Germline V gene data show CDR1 as MNHNY and CDR2 as SVGAGI (reference sequence). The CDR3 here is CASSSHPGLTYEQYF. The CDR3, as DNA: TGTGCCAGCAGCTCACACCCGGGACTAACCTACGAGCAGTACTTC.

The DNA of the CDR3 is TGTGCCAGCAGCGAGTCGACAGCACATGAGCAGTTCTTC. It is translated as CASSESTAHEQFF. The chain employs TRBV9 and TRBJ2-1; D perhaps matches TRBD1 (5 bases). This CDR3 contains 13 residues. The germline V and J ends were trimmed by 3 bases and 8 bases, with 12 bases remaining between them. CDR1 is SGDLS and CDR2 is YYNGEE in the germline V gene.

V gene TRBV15 combines with J gene TRBJ1-2, with 8 nucleotides matching TRBD1. V lost 3 bases and J lost 6; bases outside the gene matches: 3. The V gene's germline CDR1 is LNHNV and CDR2 YYDKDF (reference sequence). The length of the CDR3 is 13 residues. The CDR3 nucleotides are TGTGCCACCAGCAGGACAGGGGAACATGGCTACACCTTC. Protein sequence: CATSRTGEHGYTF.

V usage is TRBV30 and J usage is TRBJ1-1; 9 nucleotides align to TRBD1. Germline V lookup: CDR1 GTSNPN, CDR2 SVGIG (reference sequence). The CDR3 is 14 amino acids. V was clipped by 8 bases and J by 6 bases; unmatched bases: 13. CDR3 DNA: TGTGCCGGAGGGAGGAGACAGGGGGTTCCTGAAGCTTTCTTT. This encodes CAGGRRQGVPEAFF.

This clone turned up a few times. The chain links TRBV30 to TRBJ2-1; 11 bases are a match to TRBD2. The CDR3 length is 16 residues. With V trimmed by 0 bases and J by 8 bases, 9 bases remained unmatched. Germline V CDR1 and CDR2: GTSNPN, SVGIG (reference sequence). CDR3 sequence reads: CAWSVRLAGFLDEQFF. As DNA, the CDR3 is TGTGCCTGGAGTGTACGACTAGCGGGATTTCTCGATGAGCAGTTCTTC.

The chain has TRBV19 and TRBJ1-5, with D tentatively TRBD1 (6 bases). Trimming stripped 7 bases from V and 5 bases from J, with 21 bases between. Germline V gives CDR1 LNHDA, CDR2 SQIVND (reference sequence). CDR3 length: 16 residues. This CDR3 is CASTLELGAPHQPQHF. CDR3 DNA sequence: TGTGCCAGTACCCTAGAGTTGGGGGCGCCCCATCAGCCCCAGCATTTT.

This clone was seen at least ten times. J is TRBJ1-3 and V is TRBV30; TRBD1 is a possible D gene (6 bases). Per germline, CDR1 GTSNPN and CDR2 SVGIG (reference sequence). CDR3 length: 14 residues. V gave up 3 bases and J gave up 0 bases, with 9 bases separating them. The CDR3 DNA follows: TGTGCCTGGAGCACAGGGTACTCTGGAAACACCATATATTTT. Its protein is CAWSTGYSGNTIYF. Full variable domain (rest looked up from reference TRBV30 and TRBJ1-3): SQTIHQWPATLVQPVGSPLSLECTVEGTSNPNLYWYRQAAGRGLQLLFYSVGIGQISSEVPQNLSASRPQDRQFILSSKKLLLSDSGFYLCAWSTGYSGNTIYFGEGSWLTVV.

The CDR3 nucleotides are TGTGCCAGCAGTTATGTACAGGGCTACTTCTACACCTTC. Translating gives CASSYVQGYFYTF. The gene calls are TRBV6-5 and TRBJ1-2; possibly TRBD1 for D (6 bases). The germline gives CDR1 MNHEY, CDR2 SVGAGI. There are 13 residues in the CDR3. Trimming cost V 3 bases and J 10 bases, with 15 bases left between them.

The sample holds a few counts of this clone. The rearrangement uses TRBV28 and TRBJ2-1, with 7 positions matching TRBD1. This CDR3 is built from 16 residues. The junction had 13 bases not matched to a gene; V was cut back by 7 bases and J by 4 bases. Germline lookup yields CDR1 MDHEN and CDR2 SYDVKM. The chain's CDR3 is CASIGLGTESYNEQFF. For the CDR3, the DNA is TGTGCCAGCATCGGGTTGGGGACAGAGAGTTACAATGAGCAGTTCTTC. Combining the CDR3 with reference TRBV28 and TRBJ2-1 gives the whole variable domain DVKVTQSSRYLVKRTGEKVFLECVQDMDHENMFWYRQDPGLGLRLIYFSYDVKMKEKGDIPEGYSVSREKKERFSLILESASTNQTSMYLCASIGLGTESYNEQFFGPGTRLTVL.

The V and J genes are TRBV4-3 and TRBJ1-1, with TRBD1 matching over 12 bases. After removal of 5 bases from V and 7 bases from J, the junction contained 5 bases not matched to a gene. CDR3 length equals 14 residues. The germline V gene encodes CDR1 LGHNA and CDR2 YSLEER. CDR3 nucleotides: TGCGCCAGCAGCAGGGGACAGGGGGCCCGTGAAGCTTTCTTT. Translating gives CASSRGQGAREAFF.

V gene TRBV5-5 combines with J gene TRBJ1-3; perhaps TRBD1 as D (6 bases). The ends were cut back, 3 bases at V and 0 bases at J, with 13 bases in the middle. The germline V gene encodes CDR1 SGHKS and CDR2 YYEKEE (reference sequence). This CDR3 is built from 16 residues. The CDR3 coding sequence is TGTGCCAGCAGCTCACAGGGAGGGAGCTCTGGAAACACCATATATTTT. Residues: CASSSQGGSSGNTIYF.